The rows below give T cell receptor beta chains drawn from one sample of a study of control samples from healthy donors and cancer patients. Clones were read by immunoSEQ multiplex PCR, and TCRdb kept only the in-frame ones, dropping some. The sample holds about 230,000 clones, around 80% seen once. Material: PBMCs. Every receptor here comes from a woman aged 55 to 70 with lung cancer. Each CDR3 is given with its conserved first and last residue. Each record gives: CDR3 DNA, CDR3 protein, V gene, D gene, J gene, clone size. A D gene is named only where the DNA matches it firmly. A row's size may be missing; if present it is once, few, many or a size class.

TGTGCCAGCTCACCAGGACAGTCCGATGGCTACACCTTC CASSPGQSDGYTF TRBV18 NA TRBJ1-2 NA
TGTGCCAGCAGTGAAGTAATGGGAGATCAGCCCCAGCATTTT CASSEVMGDQPQHF TRBV2 NA TRBJ1-5 NA
TGTGCCAGCTCACCACCGAACAGGGGGTACACTGAAGCTTTCTTT CASSPPNRGYTEAFF TRBV18 TRBD1 TRBJ1-1 NA
TGCGCCAGCAGTGACCGACAGGGGGCAGATACGCAGTATTTT CASSDRQGADTQYF TRBV5-1 TRBD1 TRBJ2-3 NA
TGTGCCAGTAGTATAGGCACCGGGACAGGGAATGGCTACACCTTC CASSIGTGTGNGYTF TRBV19 TRBD1 TRBJ1-2 NA
TGTGCCAGCAGCTTGGGCCTAGCGGGGCTTATCGGAGAGACCCAGTACTTC CASSLGLAGLIGETQYF TRBV5-4 TRBD2 TRBJ2-5 once
TGTGCCAGCAGCCTCGGACAGTCCTACGAGCAGTACTTC CASSLGQSYEQYF TRBV5-5 NA TRBJ2-7 NA
TGTGCCAGCACCCGTTCAGAGATCTATGGCTACACCTTC CASTRSEIYGYTF TRBV28 NA TRBJ1-2 NA
TGTGCCAGCAGCTTAACTGTACGGGATGAGCAGTTCTTC CASSLTVRDEQFF TRBV7-2 NA TRBJ2-1 NA
TGTGCCAGCAGTTTGAAATACGAGCAGTACTTC CASSLKYEQYF TRBV28 NA TRBJ2-7 NA
TGTGCCAGCAGCTTCGGCGGGAGCCCCTCGCAGTACTTC CASSFGGSPSQYF TRBV7-2 TRBD2 TRBJ2-7 once
TGTGCCAGCAGACCAAACCTTCAGGGTTCTGGCTACACCTTC CASRPNLQGSGYTF TRBV6-5 NA TRBJ1-2 NA
TGTGCCAGCAGCTTGGCCTCCCAAGAGACCCAGTACTTC CASSLASQETQYF TRBV5-5 NA TRBJ2-5 NA
TGTGCCAGTAGTATTTCTGCCCTGGCCAAAAACATTCAGTACTTC CASSISALAKNIQYF TRBV19 NA TRBJ2-4 NA
TGTGCCAGCAGTGGGACTAGCGGAAACTCCTACGAGCAGTACTTC CASSGTSGNSYEQYF TRBV28 TRBD2 TRBJ2-7 NA
TGTGCCTGGAGTGTACAGTTTTATAGCAATCAGCCCCAGCATTTT CAWSVQFYSNQPQHF TRBV30 NA TRBJ1-5 once
TGTGCCAGCAGCATAGGTGACCAGGGGGGCGAAAAACTGTTTTTT CASSIGDQGGEKLFF TRBV9 TRBD1 TRBJ1-4 NA
TGTGCCAGCAGTTTGAGGCAGGGGATGCCCTACGAGCAGTACTTC CASSLRQGMPYEQYF TRBV27 NA TRBJ2-7 once
TGTGCCAGTAGTTCGGCCAACAGGGTATCGGACGAGCAGTACTTC CASSSANRVSDEQYF TRBV19 NA TRBJ2-7 NA
TGTGCCAGCAGCTCCCGGGACGGGGCCTACGAGCAGTACTTC CASSSRDGAYEQYF TRBV7-9 NA TRBJ2-7 NA
TGTGCCATCAGTAACGGACTGCTAGCCAAAAACATTCAGTACTTC CAISNGLLAKNIQYF TRBV10-3 NA TRBJ2-4 NA
TGTGCCAGCAGCAGGGAGAGTAATTCACCCCTCCACTTT CASSRESNSPLHF TRBV7-2 NA TRBJ1-6 NA
TGTGCCAGCAGCGGAAACCCCCTACGAGGAGGGGACAATGAGCAGTTCTTC CASSGNPLRGGDNEQFF TRBV9 NA TRBJ2-1 NA
TGCGCCAGCAGCACGGACAGGGGGCTCTATGGCTACACCTTC CASSTDRGLYGYTF TRBV5-1 TRBD1 TRBJ1-2 NA
TGTGCCAGCAGCTTTTCAGGGGACAATCAGCCCCAGCATTTT CASSFSGDNQPQHF TRBV11-2 NA TRBJ1-5 NA
TGTGCCAGCAGCGTAGATCCTGGGACAGGGGGCGCCGGGCAGTACTTC CASSVDPGTGGAGQYF TRBV9 TRBD1 TRBJ2-7 NA
TGTGCCAGCAGCCCCGGACTAGTTCTGGAGACCCAGTACTTC CASSPGLVLETQYF TRBV11-1 TRBD2 TRBJ2-5 NA
TGTGCCAGCAGCTTAGCTACAGGGTTAAACACTGAAGCTTTCTTT CASSLATGLNTEAFF TRBV7-9 NA TRBJ1-1 NA
TGTGCCAGCAGCCCGGGGGGCGGACCCTACAATGAGCAGTTCTTC CASSPGGGPYNEQFF TRBV7-9 NA TRBJ2-1 NA
TGTGCCAGCAGCCAAGATTCGGGACAGGCCACGGAGACCCAGTACTTC CASSQDSGQATETQYF TRBV4-2 TRBD1 TRBJ2-5 NA
TGTGCCAGCAGCCCCCGACTAGCGGGGGGGCGGGAGACCCAGTACTTC CASSPRLAGGRETQYF TRBV9 TRBD2 TRBJ2-5 once
TGTGCCAGCAGCCAAACACGGATCACTGAAGCTTTCTTT CASSQTRITEAFF TRBV11-2 NA TRBJ1-1 NA
TGTGCCAGCAGCTGGCAGGCGGGGACTTTTAGAGCTTTCTTT CASSWQAGTFRAFF TRBV7-9 NA TRBJ1-1 NA
TGTGCCAGTAGTGTGGGCTGGTTAGACGAGCAGTACTTC CASSVGWLDEQYF TRBV19 NA TRBJ2-7 NA
TGTGCCAGCAGCCCATACCCAGAAGAGACCCAGTACTTC CASSPYPEETQYF TRBV7-7 NA TRBJ2-5 NA
TGTGCCAGCAGTGGGACCGGGCTCGGGCAGCCCCAGCATTTT CASSGTGLGQPQHF TRBV2 NA TRBJ1-5 NA
TGTGCCAGCTCAGAACAACAGGGGGCTGAGAACTATGGCTACACCTTC CASSEQQGAENYGYTF TRBV18 TRBD1 TRBJ1-2 once
TGTGCCAGCTCACCTCTCCAGGGACTAGCGGGGGGCCGGGACAATGAGCAGTTCTTC CASSPLQGLAGGRDNEQFF TRBV18 TRBD2 TRBJ2-1 NA
TGTGCCAGCAGCCTAGGCGGGTGGGCAGATACGCAGTATTTT CASSLGGWADTQYF TRBV7-3 NA TRBJ2-3 NA
TGTGCCAGCAGCAGGACAGGGAACTACGAGCAGTACTTC CASSRTGNYEQYF TRBV6-5 TRBD1 TRBJ2-7 NA
TGTGCCAGCAGCCTCAGGGATACAAACACTGAAGCTTTCTTT CASSLRDTNTEAFF TRBV3-1/TRBV3-2 NA TRBJ1-1 NA
TGCGCCAGCAGCCGTTTTACAGGGGCGGGAGAGACCCAGTACTTC CASSRFTGAGETQYF TRBV4-1 TRBD1 TRBJ2-5 once
TGTGCCAGCAGCTTAGAAGGGCGGGGACCCTACGAGCAGTACTTC CASSLEGRGPYEQYF TRBV11-2 NA TRBJ2-7 NA
TGCGCCAGCAGCTTGGTTCCTAGCGGGGGGGCCTACAATGAGCAGTTCTTC CASSLVPSGGAYNEQFF TRBV5-1 TRBD2 TRBJ2-1 NA
TGTGCCATCAGTGTGGGAGGGTCGCTGGGGGAAAACATTCAGTACTTC CAISVGGSLGENIQYF TRBV10-3 TRBD2 TRBJ2-4 NA
TGTGCCAGCACTCGGGACAACAATCAGCCCCAGCATTTT CASTRDNNQPQHF TRBV2 NA TRBJ1-5 few
TGTGCCAGCTCACATGGGGGCGACACTGAAGCTTTCTTT CASSHGGDTEAFF TRBV18 NA TRBJ1-1 NA
TGTGCCAGTAGCGTTAGCGGGCGGCCAGAGACCCAGTACTTC CASSVSGRPETQYF TRBV19 TRBD2 TRBJ2-5 once
TGTGCCAGCTCACCGACGGTATACGAGCAGTACTTC CASSPTVYEQYF TRBV18 NA TRBJ2-7 NA
TGCGCCAGCAGTCGAACCGGGACAGAGAACACTGAAGCTTTCTTT CASSRTGTENTEAFF TRBV5-1 TRBD1 TRBJ1-1 NA
TGTGCCAGCAGCTTGGAAGGACAGGGACAAACTGAAGCTTTCTTT CASSLEGQGQTEAFF TRBV7-3 TRBD1 TRBJ1-1 NA
TGTGCCACCAGCAGCCTTCCCCGGGCAGCTAGCTACGAGCAGTACTTC CATSSLPRAASYEQYF TRBV15 NA TRBJ2-7 NA